One T cell receptor beta chain is described in this entry. Antigen unknown. The data were obtained in a study of response to subunit inactivated influenza vaccine. MiXCR, run by TCRdb on the RT-PCR reads, gives a single entry per CDR3 protein. The sample shows 300,000 to 350,000 distinct CDR3 sequences, 20% to 25% of them seen only once. Study findings and constraints: The study's authors posited that every seasonal influenza vaccination enlists few new T cells.

V dropped 1 base and J dropped 7 bases, with 3 bases sitting between them. Germline V gene data show CDR1 as SNHLY and CDR2 as FYNNEI. The CDR3 loop spans 11 amino acids. Sample: PBMCs from blood, taken approximately 20 months after vaccination. The gene calls are TRBV2 and TRBJ2-3; no firm D call. This clonotype was sampled from a man between 50 and 70 years old who received an inactivated influenza vaccine. CDR3 region: CASSEVYTQYF. CDR3 in DNA: TGTGCCAGCAGTGAAGTGTATACGCAGTATTTT.